This T cell receptor (beta chain) was found in a study of shared clonotypes between healthy human individuals. Sorted-subset replicate PCR reactions were performed with about 190 ng DNA, corresponding to 30,000 or so T cell genomes. Method: immunoSEQ multiplex PCR; TCRdb's copy keeps in-frame clones and lacks some. The sample consists of approximately 640,000 clones, approximately 79% of them appearing once. Study-level findings and limits: Clonotypes which were not shared had lower generation probabilities than clonotypes that all four donors shared. Naive CD4 clonotype sharing across several donors was around 5.5%. For sorted subsets, rarefaction showed incomplete sequencing despite large depth.

Turning to this clone: Its target is unknown. At the DNA level, this CDR3 is encoded by other sequences in the same sample as well.

This sequence was found in a woman aged 25 to 39 in good health. Input material: memory CD4+ T cells sorted from blood. Subset noted: CD45RA-negative fraction.

In DNA, the CDR3 is TGCGCCAGCAGCTTGGGGACAGGGGCCGGGGAGCTGTTTTTT. This translates into CASSLGTGAGELFF. The chain joins TRBV5-1 to TRBJ2-2, with 9 bases that match TRBD1. Germline values: CDR1 SGHRS, CDR2 YFSETQ. The J segment lost 6 bases and the V segment lost 0 bases, leaving 0 bases of the junction unmatched. This CDR3 is 14 amino acids long.